One T cell receptor beta chain is described in this entry. Its antigen is currently unknown. These data come from a study of T cell responses to AZD1222 COVID-19 vaccine. Measured with immunoSEQ multiplex PCR; TCRdb has only the in-frame clones, and not every one. The sample has around 220,000 clones; roughly 94% are singletons. Germline V gene sequence: CDR1 SEHNR, CDR2 FQNEAQ (reference sequence). V shed 5 bases and J shed 6 bases, with 11 bases lying between them. This CDR3 spans 12 amino acids. Findings and caveats of the study: Nearly half of spike-specific TCRs reportedly go after variant regions that carry no mutations. There were repertoire samples only from the period after the peak T cell response. Only a handful of people who got AZD1222 tested seropositive at baseline.

The J gene is TRBJ2-7, the V gene TRBV7-9, with D perhaps matching TRBD1 (6 bases). The source was peripheral blood, collected 28 days after the second dose of the MenACWY control vaccine. This TCR was sampled from an adult who received the MenACWY meningococcal vaccine as a control. The CDR3 loop reads CASSRGQLEQYF. CDR3 sequence (DNA): TGTGCCAGCAGCCGCGGACAGCTCGAGCAGTACTTC.